The 31 T cell receptor beta chains below all came from one sample that was sequenced in a study of blood T cells in healthy people across ages (dated by TCRdb to 2013 to 2016). The library was built by means of 5' RACE. The instrument was an Illumina HiSeq 2500. A second PCR of 7 to 11 cycles was run with a J-beta primer mix and a sample-barcoded 5' primer. Using fastp trimming at Q25 and MiXCR clonotype assembly, TCRdb reanalyzed the public sequencing data and kept in-frame beta chains. Rows are combined by CDR3 protein, so each entry shows the most common genes and DNA. For this sample the table gives under 2,000,000 distinct CDR3 sequences, of which 40% to 55% were detected only once. About 2.1% of the sample is taken by the ten largest. Input material: blood. The receptor set was obtained from a woman between 40 and 55 years old in good health.

This clonotype was picked up many times. J is TRBJ2-7 and V is TRBV6-1; 9 bases align to TRBD1. With 2 bases clipped from V and 3 bases from J, the junction kept 5 bases outside the gene matches. Germline loops: CDR1 MNHNS, CDR2 SASEGT. The CDR3 spans 15 residues. The CDR3 DNA is TGTGCCAGCAGTGAAACCGGGACAGGGTTCTACGAGCAGTACTTC. This translates into CASSETGTGFYEQYF.

This clonotype has just one count. This chain connects TRBV12-3 or TRBV12-4 to TRBJ1-5; TRBD1 agrees at 8 bases. This CDR3 spans 14 amino acids. Germline trimming cut 7 bases from V and 5 bases from J; bases unmatched to any gene: 7. The CDR3 loop reads CASNRQGRDQPQHF. The DNA for the CDR3 is TGTGCCAGCAACCGACAGGGGAGGGATCAGCCCCAGCATTTT.

This clonotype was recorded a few times. The V call is TRBV7-3, the J call TRBJ2-1, with TRBD2 identical over 16 bases. This CDR3 spans 15 amino acids. Germline CDR1 SGHTA, CDR2 FQGTGA. J gave up 5 bases and V 8 bases, and 3 bases lay outside the gene matches. CDR3 protein: CASGGTSGGDNEQFF. The CDR3 DNA reads TGTGCCAGCGGAGGGACTAGCGGGGGGGACAATGAGCAGTTCTTC.

This clonotype came up a few times. V is TRBV6-2 or TRBV6-3 and J is TRBJ1-5; 7 nucleotides match TRBD1. The germline CDR1 and CDR2 sequences are MNHEY and SVGEGT. The CDR3 is 14 residues long. V lost 5 bases, J lost 4 bases, and 5 bases stayed unmatched. This chain's CDR3 is CASSTDRTNQPQHF. CDR3 DNA: TGTGCCAGCAGTACGGACAGGACAAATCAGCCCCAGCATTTT.

The genes are TRBV6-6 and TRBJ1-2, with no clear D. The ends were cut back, 0 bases at V and 8 bases at J, with 13 bases in the middle. Germline V gives CDR1 MNHNY, CDR2 SVGAGI (reference sequence). This CDR3 region has 14 residues. The CDR3 coding sequence is TGTGCCAGCAGTTACTCGGGAAGGGAAGGAGGCTACACCTTC. Translation: CASSYSGREGGYTF.

The J gene is TRBJ2-7, the V gene TRBV20-1; a weak D match, TRBD2 (5 bases). There are 15 residues in the CDR3. V gave up 0 bases and J gave up 3 bases, with 15 bases separating them. Germline loops: CDR1 DFQATT, CDR2 SNEGSKA (reference sequence). CDR3 residues: CSARDRERSRYEQYF. CDR3 nucleotides: TGCAGTGCTAGAGATAGGGAGCGATCCCGCTACGAGCAGTACTTC.

The chain carries TRBV29-1 and TRBJ1-4, with unresolved D. Per germline, CDR1 SQVTM and CDR2 ANQGSEA. The CDR3 runs to 14 residues. V shed 5 bases and J shed 3 bases, with 13 bases lying between them. The CDR3, as DNA: TGCAGCGTTAGTATAGGACGAGCTAATGAAAAACTGTTTTTT. It is translated as CSVSIGRANEKLFF.

This clonotype turned up a few times. The gene calls are TRBV24-1 and TRBJ1-5; D possibly corresponds to TRBD1 (6 bases). Per the germline V gene, CDR1 is KGHDR and CDR2 is SFDVKD. Deletions cut 3 bases from V and 2 bases from J, with 10 bases between. This CDR3 contains 15 residues. The CDR3 protein is CATSDPGVGNQPQHF. In DNA, the CDR3 is TGTGCCACCAGTGATCCAGGGGTCGGCAATCAGCCCCAGCATTTT.

With regard to this clonotype: The junction and the germline gene differ at one end; a read error may be behind it. The V gene is TRBV27, the J gene TRBJ2-5, with D uncertain. Per the germline V gene, CDR1 is MNHEY and CDR2 is SMNVEV (reference sequence). There are 14 residues in the CDR3. The CDR3 DNA is TGTGCCAGCAGTATCCACCCAGTCCAAGGGACCCAGTACTTC. It codes for CASSIHPVQGTQYF.

The chain links TRBV11-3 to TRBJ2-2, with D possibly being TRBD2 (7 bases). Germline values: CDR1 SGHNT, CDR2 YENEEA. This CDR3 comprises 15 residues. Between the trimmed V and J ends, which lost 5 bases and 6 bases, there was a span of 16 bases. The CDR3 sequence is CASSPGRGAPGELFF. The CDR3 DNA sequence: TGTGCCAGCAGCCCTGGACGGGGGGCACCCGGGGAGCTGTTTTTT.

This clonotype was counted only a few times. The chain couples TRBV24-1 to TRBJ2-3; 7 nucleotides line up with TRBD1. Germline V CDR1 and CDR2: KGHDR, SFDVKD. CDR3 length equals 14 residues. Trimming removed 10 bases from V and 1 base from J; junction bases left unmatched: 7. The CDR3: CATRTGDGTDTQYF. DNA for the CDR3: TGTGCCACTCGAACAGGGGACGGCACAGATACGCAGTATTTT.

The chain links TRBV7-8 to TRBJ2-5; the D gene is possibly TRBD1 (5 bases). Looked up from germline, CDR1 is SGHVS and CDR2 is FQNEAQ. The CDR3 loop spans 14 amino acids. V was shortened by 5 bases and J by 1 base, with 11 bases between the two germline ends. CDR3 in DNA: TGTGCCAGCAGCGTACAGGAAATCCAAGAGACCCAGTACTTC. Residues: CASSVQEIQETQYF.

A few counts support this clonotype. Here the CDR3 reads CASGNPDTQYF. The CDR3 coding sequence is TGTGCCAGTGGGAATCCAGATACGCAGTATTTT. This sequence joins TRBV7-2 and TRBJ2-3; no clear D. The CDR3 spans 11 residues. The germline V gene encodes CDR1 SGHTA and CDR2 FQGNSA. V lost 9 bases, J lost 4 bases, and 8 bases lay in between. The entire variable domain, with the rest obtained from reference TRBV7-2 and TRBJ2-3, is as follows: GAGVSQSPSNKVTEKGKDVELRCDPISGHTALYWYRQSLGQGLEFLIYFQGNSAPDKSGLPSDRFSAERTGGSVSTLTIQRTQQEDSAVYLCASGNPDTQYFGPGTRLTVL.

This chain joins TRBV5-1 and TRBJ2-4; D not certain. With the DNA end fitting TRBJ2-7 better, the J assignment may be wrong. The CDR3 extends over 17 amino acids. CDR1 is SGHRS and CDR2 is YFSETQ in the germline V gene. CDR3 nucleotides: TGCGCCAGCAGCTCCCCCGCGCCTGGGCAGGCGGTATACGAGCAGTACTTC. As protein: CASSSPAPGQAVYEQYF.

The table lists this clonotype with a few counts. J is TRBJ2-3 and V is TRBV29-1; 8 positions agree with TRBD2. J gave up 0 bases and V 7 bases, and 9 bases lay outside the gene matches. The length of the CDR3 is 15 residues. Germline-derived CDR1 and CDR2 are SQVTM and ANQGSEA. The CDR3 nucleotides read TGCAGCGGACGGGGGGGCAAAACGAGCACAGATACGCAGTATTTT. Its translation is CSGRGGKTSTDTQYF.

The V and J genes are TRBV4-3 and TRBJ2-7; D not resolved. The germline V and J ends were trimmed by 4 bases and 7 bases, with 17 bases remaining between them. Germline loops: CDR1 LGHNA, CDR2 YSLEER. CDR3 length: 14 amino acids. This chain's CDR3 is CASSPGARLNEQYF. The CDR3 DNA is TGCGCCAGCAGCCCCGGAGCGCGGCTCAATGAGCAGTACTTC.

The genes are TRBV4-1 and TRBJ2-1, with D hard to call. CDR3 size: 13 residues. Germline CDR1 reads MGHRA; CDR2 reads YSYEKL. V was pared by 1 base and J by 10 bases, with 11 bases between. CDR3 coding DNA: TGCGCCAGCAGCCAAGTCCATGGTGAAGAGCAGTTCTTC. It yields the protein CASSQVHGEEQFF.

The chain carries TRBV27 and TRBJ1-6, with 7 bases matching TRBD1. Losses at the gene ends were 0 bases for V and 7 bases for J; bases not matched to a gene: 3. CDR3 length: 15 residues. CDR1 and CDR2 (germline): MNHEY, SMNVEV (reference sequence). The CDR3 region is CASSLSGQANSPLHF. Written as DNA, the CDR3 is TGTGCCAGCAGTTTATCTGGACAGGCAAATTCACCCCTCCACTTT.

J is TRBJ2-7 and V is TRBV27; no definite D call. Germline V gene lookup returns CDR1 MNHEY and CDR2 SMNVEV (reference sequence). Deletions cut 7 bases from V and 1 base from J, with 17 bases between. The CDR3 covers 15 residues. The CDR3 nucleotides are TGTGCCAGCATGTTTTTCCCTCGTGGGTCCTACGAGCAGTACTTC. It encodes CASMFFPRGSYEQYF.

The chain has TRBV6-6 and TRBJ2-7, with 10 bases aligning to TRBD1. Judging by the DNA end, TRBJ2-5 fits better; the J call may be wrong. CDR1 is MNHNY and CDR2 is SVGAGI in the germline V gene (reference sequence). There are 16 residues in the CDR3. The CDR3 sequence is CASSYPTGTGVETQYF. As DNA, the CDR3 is TGTGCCAGCAGTTATCCAACCGGGACAGGGGTTGAGACCCAGTACTTC.

The table lists this clonotype with a count of one. The chain has TRBV7-2 and TRBJ2-1, with 7 bases identical to TRBD1. Losses at the gene ends were 7 bases for V and 6 bases for J; bases not matched to a gene: 9. Germline CDR1 reads SGHTA; CDR2 reads FQGNSA. This CDR3 region has 14 residues. The CDR3 nucleotides are TGTGCCAGCAACCCCGGGACAGCGGTCAATGAGCAGTTCTTC. It is translated as CASNPGTAVNEQFF.

This rearrangement joins TRBV25-1 to TRBJ1-4, with D hard to call. V lost 4 bases, J lost 8 bases, and 5 bases lay in between. Per germline, CDR1 MGHDK and CDR2 SYGVNS. The CDR3 covers 11 residues. The CDR3 DNA follows: TGTGCCAGCAGTGTGGTAGAAAAACTGTTTTTT. Amino acids: CASSVVEKLFF.

This clonotype was recorded a few times. The chain couples TRBV29-1 to TRBJ2-1; a weak D match, TRBD2 (5 bases). Trimming cost V 1 base and J 3 bases, with 10 bases left between them. Germline lookup yields CDR1 SQVTM and CDR2 ANQGSEA. The CDR3 contains 14 residues. CDR3 in amino acids: CSVEGRGNYNEQFF. CDR3 sequence (DNA): TGCAGCGTTGAAGGACGAGGGAACTACAATGAGCAGTTCTTC.

The V gene is TRBV6-2 or TRBV6-3, the J gene TRBJ2-6; D remains unclear. Trimming took off 2 bases at V and 0 bases at J, with 8 bases between the two ends. The CDR3 is 16 amino acids. The germline V gene has CDR1 MNHEY and CDR2 SVGEGT. The CDR3, as DNA: TGTGCCAGCAGTTACACGCTGGGCTCTGGGGCCAACGTCCTGACTTTC. Its translation is CASSYTLGSGANVLTF.

The chain couples TRBV5-1 to TRBJ2-5; D remains unclear. Between the trimmed V and J ends, which lost 4 bases and 1 base, there was a span of 11 bases. This CDR3 region has 14 residues. CDR1 is SGHRS, CDR2 YFSETQ, per germline. The CDR3 region has the DNA TGCGCCAGCAGCATCGGACGGTCCCAAGAGACCCAGTACTTC. It translates to CASSIGRSQETQYF.

This clonotype was seen only a few times. J is TRBJ2-7 and V is TRBV5-1, with D possibly TRBD2 on 5 matching bases. V gave up 4 bases and J gave up 2 bases, with 13 bases separating them. Germline V gives CDR1 SGHRS, CDR2 YFSETQ. The CDR3 is made up of 14 amino acids. The CDR3 spells CASSGGPGTYEQYF. For the CDR3, the DNA is TGCGCCAGCAGCGGAGGACCCGGTACCTACGAGCAGTACTTC.

This chain connects TRBV6-1 to TRBJ2-5; 8 nucleotides match TRBD2. This CDR3 region has 16 residues. V shed 2 bases, J shed 0 bases, and the junction held 5 bases outside the gene matches. Germline loops: CDR1 MNHNS, CDR2 SASEGT. The CDR3 protein is CASSERASGYQETQYF. The CDR3 DNA reads TGTGCCAGCAGTGAACGGGCTAGCGGGTACCAAGAGACCCAGTACTTC.

The rearrangement joins TRBV27 to TRBJ2-1; 11 bases align to TRBD1. The CDR3 has 16 residues. Germline V CDR1 and CDR2: MNHEY, SMNVEV (reference sequence). Trimming took 5 bases from V and 9 from J; bases not matched to a gene: 12. The CDR3 DNA reads TGTGCCAGCAGTCTTCCCCCGGGACAGGGGGTTGGTGAGCAGTTCTTC. Protein product: CASSLPPGQGVGEQFF.

This clonotype was seen more than once but under ten times. The chain combines TRBV20-1 with TRBJ2-7, with no clear D. The V and J ends lost 1 base and 3 bases respectively, with 13 bases between them. The CDR3 covers 14 residues. Germline V gives CDR1 DFQATT, CDR2 SNEGSKA (reference sequence). This CDR3 is CSARASIDFYEQYF. For the CDR3, the DNA is TGCAGTGCTAGAGCCAGTATAGACTTCTACGAGCAGTACTTC.

The sample holds a few counts of this clonotype. The rearrangement joins TRBV7-9 to TRBJ2-5, with TRBD1 matching 9 bases. Germline CDR1 is SEHNR and CDR2 is FQNEAQ (reference sequence). Germline trimming cut 2 bases from V and 5 bases from J; bases unmatched to any gene: 9. The CDR3 sequence is 16 residues long. The CDR3 sequence is CASSLNGQGNGETQYF. CDR3 nucleotides: TGTGCCAGCAGCTTAAACGGACAGGGGAATGGCGAGACCCAGTACTTC.

This rearrangement joins TRBV6-2 or TRBV6-3 to TRBJ2-7, with unresolved D. This CDR3 contains 12 residues. V was clipped by 6 bases and J by 6 bases, with 12 bases between them. Germline loops: CDR1 MNHEY, CDR2 SVGEGT. The chain's CDR3 is CASRNRRSEQYF. CDR3 bases: TGTGCCAGCAGAAACCGGAGATCCGAGCAGTACTTC.